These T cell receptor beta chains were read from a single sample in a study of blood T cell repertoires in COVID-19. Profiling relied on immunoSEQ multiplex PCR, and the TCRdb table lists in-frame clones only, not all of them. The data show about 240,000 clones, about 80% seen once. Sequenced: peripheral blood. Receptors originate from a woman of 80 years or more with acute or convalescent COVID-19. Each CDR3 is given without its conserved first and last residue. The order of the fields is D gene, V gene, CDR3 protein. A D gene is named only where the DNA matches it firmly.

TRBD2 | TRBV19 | ASSIIPAGGHETQY
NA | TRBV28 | ASSLTSRGGHEQY
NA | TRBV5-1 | ASRTAILNTEAF
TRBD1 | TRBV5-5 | ASSRDRPYEQY
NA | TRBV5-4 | ASSFDSGRSGNTIY
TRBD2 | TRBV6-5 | ASSYSQRGADTQY
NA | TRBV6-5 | ASSYDSHSPLH
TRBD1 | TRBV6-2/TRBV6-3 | ASSQDRENSPLH
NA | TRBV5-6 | ASSPPTWRTEAF
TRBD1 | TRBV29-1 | SVGTGSGLQF
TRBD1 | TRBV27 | ASSPGGAGGYT
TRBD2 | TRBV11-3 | ASSLDGGATYNEQF
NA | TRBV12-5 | ASGRDNYEQY
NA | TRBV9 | ASSADTWNTEAF
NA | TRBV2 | ASSQGGYNEQF
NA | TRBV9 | ASSVAVNTEAF
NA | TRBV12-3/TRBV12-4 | ASRASGGNTIY
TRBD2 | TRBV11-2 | ASSPDSGGDYNEQF
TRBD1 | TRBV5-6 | ASSRDRGNTEAF
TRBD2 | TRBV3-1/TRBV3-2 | ASSPGLAGGSDTQY
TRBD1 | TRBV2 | ASKGQGFNSPLH
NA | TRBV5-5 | ASSLSRTATSEAF
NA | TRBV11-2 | ASSLRGGTEAF
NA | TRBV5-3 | ARTLRCNGAPQH
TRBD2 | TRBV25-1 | ASSGSSGGPYGTDTQY
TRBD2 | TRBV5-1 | ASSVGTSGGRVRNEQF
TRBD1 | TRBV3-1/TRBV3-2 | ASSKGSGQGSPYEQY
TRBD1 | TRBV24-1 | ATSDFTGATGELF
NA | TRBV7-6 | ASSLRGSGELF
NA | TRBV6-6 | ASSLQGGTNTEAF
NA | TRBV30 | AGRGHISGNTIY
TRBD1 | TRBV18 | ASSSTGGHEAF
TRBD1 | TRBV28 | ASWGTVGTEAF
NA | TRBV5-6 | ASRRTGEGSGYT
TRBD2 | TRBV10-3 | AISAHASGGRGD
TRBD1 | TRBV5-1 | ASSLAEGGTGFTDTQY
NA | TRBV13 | ASSPRGGTEAF
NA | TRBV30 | AWSPRGVGYEQY
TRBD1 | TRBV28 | ASSLSDRVRGYT
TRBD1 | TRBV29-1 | SANRGNEQF
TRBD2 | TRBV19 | ASKVLAGGNNEQF
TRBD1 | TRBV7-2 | ASSPGDRVITGELF
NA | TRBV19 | ASSIMGLNTEAF
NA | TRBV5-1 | ASSSTGTSGNTIY
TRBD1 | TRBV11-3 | ASSLGPTGNRANVLT
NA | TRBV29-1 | SAAEDPVREQY
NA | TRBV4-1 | ASSQVGGGITDTQY
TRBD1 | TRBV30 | AWTGGPNTEAF
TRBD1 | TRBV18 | ASSPDRGGNQPQH
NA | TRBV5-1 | ASSLGGTGTEAF